The next 5 T cell receptor beta chains were all read from a single sample in a study of regulatory and conventional T cells in RAG deficiency. Libraries were prepared by immunoSEQ multiplex PCR; TCRdb keeps only in-frame clonotypes and omits some of them. The table records some 21,000 clones, 95% to 96% of them present only once. Conventional CD4+ T cells were sorted from blood as CD25-low CD127-high cells. Another study also made use of these data, one on regulatory T cells. That source adds: The primer mix had 52 TRBV and 13 TRBJ primers.

The sample comprised CD25- CD4+ T cells sorted from blood. Source of these receptors: a human donor in good health.

The gene calls are TRBV10-3 and TRBJ2-7; D unresolved. Trimming stripped 3 bases from V and 4 bases from J, with 4 bases between. The CDR3 totals 11 residues. Germline V gene lookup returns CDR1 ENHRY and CDR2 SYGVKD. CDR3 amino acids: CAISELYEQYF. Written as DNA, the CDR3 is TGTGCCATCAGTGAACTATACGAGCAGTACTTC.

J is TRBJ2-5 and V is TRBV6-5; 13 bases line up with TRBD2. The germline CDR1 and CDR2 sequences are MNHEY and SVGAGI. After removal of 6 bases from V and 4 bases from J, the junction contained 5 bases not matched to a gene. The CDR3 contains 15 residues. The CDR3 sequence is CASRTLAGGRETQYF. The CDR3 DNA is TGTGCCAGCAGGACACTAGCGGGGGGGCGAGAGACCCAGTACTTC.

The sample holds one count of this clone. The J gene is TRBJ2-2, the V gene TRBV6-5; 7 nucleotides match TRBD1. There are 15 residues in the CDR3. Per germline, CDR1 MNHEY and CDR2 SVGAGI. V lost 6 bases, J lost 3 bases, and 7 bases stayed unmatched. In DNA form, the CDR3 reads TGTGCCAGCAGCCCCGACAGGGCTTACACCGGGGAGCTGTTTTTT. As protein: CASSPDRAYTGELFF.

The chain links TRBV6-1 to TRBJ1-4; tentatively, D is TRBD1 (5 bases). Trimming removed 6 bases at V and 4 bases at J, with 12 bases between. This CDR3 has 14 residues. Germline-derived CDR1 and CDR2 are MNHNS and SASEGT. The CDR3 sequence is CASSNRQNNEKLFF. CDR3 nucleotide sequence: TGTGCCAGCAGCAATAGACAGAATAATGAAAAACTGTTTTTT.

The chain links TRBV4-3 to TRBJ2-6; 8 nucleotides line up with TRBD1. The germline gives CDR1 LGHNA, CDR2 YSLEER. The CDR3 runs 17 residues. The V gene end was trimmed by 0 bases and the J gene end by 6 bases; junction bases not matched to a gene: 7. The CDR3 sequence is CASSQEQGVYAANVLTF. The CDR3 region has the DNA TGCGCCAGCAGCCAAGAACAGGGGGTGTACGCGGCCAACGTCCTGACTTTC.